The 19 T cell receptor beta chains below were found in one sample sequenced in a study of cytomegalovirus exposure and HLA in healthy donors. Primers included in the PCR were 60 Vbeta and 13 Jbeta primers. Using immunoSEQ multiplex PCR, the repertoire was profiled, and TCRdb retains in-frame clones only, with some absent. The sample table sets out fewer than 45,000 clones. The sequenced material came from PBMCs. The receptors originated from a man aged 35-49 years in good health and CMV-seropositive.

This chain links TRBV23-1 with TRBJ1-2, with D possibly being TRBD1 (5 bases). TRBV23-1 is recorded as an ORF, its role being uncertain. V shed 6 bases and J shed 4 bases, with 18 bases lying between them. This CDR3 has 15 residues. As DNA, the CDR3 is TGCGCCAGCAGGGGGAGGGGCAGGGCGGGCTATGGCTACACCTTC. This gives the protein CASRGRGRAGYGYTF.

This chain uses TRBV30 with TRBJ2-5, with 8 bases that match TRBD2. The CDR3 totals 16 residues. CDR1 is GTSNPN and CDR2 is SVGIG in the germline V gene (reference sequence). The ends lost 3 bases at V and 4 bases at J; junction bases unmatched: 13. CDR3 sequence: CAWSASPGLGGETQYF. CDR3 DNA sequence: TGTGCCTGGAGCGCCTCTCCGGGACTAGGGGGAGAGACCCAGTACTTC.

The chain recombines TRBV6-6 with TRBJ2-7; TRBD1 matches 10 bases. V shed 5 bases, J shed 4 bases, and the junction held 5 bases outside the gene matches. The germline V gene encodes CDR1 MNHNY and CDR2 SVGAGI (reference sequence). This CDR3 comprises 14 residues. As DNA, the CDR3 is TGTGCCAGCAGTCCCCGACAGGGGGCGTACGAGCAGTACTTC. Its protein product is CASSPRQGAYEQYF.

V gene TRBV21-1 combines with J gene TRBJ2-7; the DNA was not compared with TRBD2, the D call given in the table. TRBV21-1 represents a pseudogene. CDR3 length: 17 amino acids. CDR3 DNA sequence: TGTGCCAGCAGCCCTAAGGCCACTAGCGGGGACCCCTACGAGCAGTACTTC. Translated, it gives CASSPKATSGDPYEQYF.

CDR3 residues: CASSETGGRDSTDTQYF. The CDR3 DNA reads TGCGCCAGCAGTGAGACTGGCGGGAGGGATAGCACAGATACGCAGTATTTT. This sequence joins TRBV10-2 and TRBJ2-3, with TRBD2 matching 9 bases. Losses at the gene ends were 2 bases for V and 0 bases for J; bases not matched to a gene: 6. Germline V gives CDR1 WSHSY, CDR2 SAAADI. There are 17 residues in the CDR3.

The V call is TRBV5-1, the J call TRBJ1-2; D remains unclear. The CDR3 is 14 amino acids. The germline V gene has CDR1 SGHRS and CDR2 YFSETQ. Trimming took off 4 bases at V and 7 bases at J, with 17 bases between the two ends. The CDR3 loop reads CASSPFESNGGYTF. In DNA form, the CDR3 reads TGCGCCAGCAGCCCCTTTGAGTCCAATGGTGGCTACACCTTC.

The chain couples TRBV10-3 to TRBJ1-2; D perhaps matches TRBD1 (5 bases). Deletions cut 8 bases from V and 5 bases from J, with 12 bases between. This CDR3 comprises 12 residues. CDR1 and CDR2 from the germline V gene are ENHRY and SYGVKD. In DNA, the CDR3 is TGTGCCATCTTAACAGGCGGTTATGGCTACACCTTC. This encodes CAILTGGYGYTF.

The rearrangement joins TRBV6-1 to TRBJ2-4, with 8 positions matching TRBD1. The CDR3 runs 14 residues. The V segment lost 7 bases and the J segment 5 bases; nucleotides outside the gene matches: 7. The germline gives CDR1 MNHNS, CDR2 SASEGT. The DNA of the CDR3 is TGTGCCAGCAACCCGGACAGGGCCCAAAACATTCAGTACTTC. This gives the protein CASNPDRAQNIQYF.

J is TRBJ1-5 and V is TRBV9; D unresolved. Trimming shortened V by 4 bases and J by 3 bases, and 11 bases separated the two germline ends. The CDR3 has 14 amino acids. Germline CDR1 SGDLS, CDR2 YYNGEE. CDR3 protein: CASSPSADNQPQHF. CDR3 nucleotide sequence: TGTGCCAGCAGCCCGAGCGCGGACAATCAGCCCCAGCATTTT.

The chain has TRBV6-4 and TRBJ2-3; the D gene is possibly TRBD2 (6 bases). Trimming removed 2 bases from V and 0 bases from J, with 6 bases in between. Germline assignment: CDR1 MRHNA and CDR2 SNTAGT. The CDR3 spans 14 residues. This chain's CDR3 is CASSDGTSTDTQYF. CDR3 coding DNA: TGTGCCAGCAGTGACGGGACTAGCACAGATACGCAGTATTTT.

The chain employs TRBV5-1 and TRBJ2-5, with 8 bases lining up with TRBD2. The V gene end was trimmed by 7 bases and the J gene end by 4 bases; junction bases not matched to a gene: 6. The germline V gene has CDR1 SGHRS and CDR2 YFSETQ. The CDR3 runs 13 residues. CDR3 bases: TGCGCCAGCGGGAGCGGGAGTGGAGAGACCCAGTACTTC. As protein: CASGSGSGETQYF.

The rearrangement joins TRBV11-3 to TRBJ1-1; no clear D. Germline V lookup: CDR1 SGHNT, CDR2 YENEEA. Between the trimmed V and J ends, which lost 1 base and 7 bases, there was a span of 7 bases. The CDR3 is 12 amino acids. CDR3 coding DNA: TGTGCCAGCAGCTTAGTTGCGGTTGAAGCTTTCTTT. This encodes CASSLVAVEAFF.

The chain joins TRBV29-1 to TRBJ2-7; 7 bases match TRBD1. The CDR3 length is 13 residues. The junction had 6 bases not matched to a gene; V was cut back by 7 bases and J by 0 bases. Germline CDR1 is SQVTM and CDR2 is ANQGSEA. The CDR3 DNA is TGCAGCGCCGCCGGGACAGCCTCCTACGAGCAGTACTTC. This encodes CSAAGTASYEQYF.

Frequency places this clone as medium-sized. V usage is TRBV6-5 and J usage is TRBJ1-2, with D perhaps matching TRBD1 (5 bases). The CDR3 is 11 residues long. The germline V gene encodes CDR1 MNHEY and CDR2 SVGAGI. The germline V and J ends were trimmed by 4 bases and 7 bases, with 7 bases remaining between them. CDR3 region: CASSSGLGYTF. CDR3 DNA: TGTGCCAGCAGTTCGGGACTTGGCTACACCTTC.

The chain is built from TRBV5-5 and TRBJ1-5, with D possibly being TRBD1 (6 bases). The CDR3 is 15 amino acids. V dropped 0 bases and J dropped 1 base, with 8 bases sitting between them. CDR1 is SGHKS and CDR2 is YYEKEE in the germline V gene (reference sequence). CDR3 in amino acids: CASSLGTVSNQPQHF. CDR3 nucleotides: TGTGCCAGCAGCTTGGGGACAGTGAGCAATCAGCCCCAGCATTTT.

The chain is built from TRBV18 and TRBJ2-5; D is possibly TRBD1 (6 bases). The CDR3 is 14 amino acids. The germline gives CDR1 KGHSH, CDR2 LQKENI. The ends were cut back, 2 bases at V and 3 bases at J, with 10 bases in the middle. The DNA for the CDR3 is TGTGCCAGCTCACCAGGGGGCGGTAAAGAGACCCAGTACTTC. The encoded protein is CASSPGGGKETQYF.

This sequence joins TRBV6-5 and TRBJ1-1, with D perhaps TRBD1 (6 bases). CDR3 size: 13 residues. Per germline, CDR1 MNHEY and CDR2 SVGAGI. V shed 7 bases and J shed 1 base, with 10 bases lying between them. CDR3: CASISTGNTEAFF. The DNA of the CDR3 is TGTGCCAGCATCTCGACAGGGAACACTGAAGCTTTCTTT.

CDR3 in amino acids: CASSSGRYNEQFF. The CDR3 DNA sequence: TGTGCCAGCAGTAGCGGGAGGTACAATGAGCAGTTCTTC. The chain links TRBV9 to TRBJ2-1; TRBD2 agrees at 10 bases. CDR1 and CDR2 from the germline V gene are SGDLS and YYNGEE. The CDR3 is made up of 13 amino acids. Unmatched junction bases numbered 0, after V lost 5 bases and J lost 4 bases.

This sequence joins TRBV19 and TRBJ1-5; D is ambiguous. CDR1 and CDR2 (germline): LNHDA, SQIVND (reference sequence). Trimming removed 0 bases from V and 15 bases from J, with 12 bases in between. This CDR3 spans 12 amino acids. CDR3 in amino acids: CASSIEGGSSHF. CDR3 DNA sequence: TGTGCCAGTAGTATAGAGGGCGGGTCGTCGCATTTT.